The sequence of this T cell receptor (beta chain) was determined in a study of cytomegalovirus exposure and HLA in healthy donors. The V segment lost 5 bases and the J segment 4 bases; nucleotides outside the gene matches: 11. Looked up from germline, CDR1 is SEHNR and CDR2 is FQNEAQ (reference sequence). The CDR3 has 15 amino acids. On this clone: Antigen unknown.

General observations from the study: Altogether, 160 or so TCR beta chains were recorded as cytomegalovirus-associated.

The donors were part of the roughly 120-subject validation cohort, which stood apart from the roughly 700-subject first cohort. Sequencing used immunoSEQ multiplex PCR; TCRdb keeps in-frame clones, though not all of them. The data contain about 150,000 clones, about 82% of them singletons. The receptor was isolated from a human donor in good health. Sample: PBMCs. The chain joins TRBV7-9 to TRBJ2-7; 7 positions agree with TRBD1. The CDR3 DNA is TGTGCCAGCAGCCTGGCAAGGGGACAGAAATACGAGCAGTACTTC. Encoded protein: CASSLARGQKYEQYF.